The 27 T cell receptor beta chains in this list originate from one sample, sequenced in a study of blood T cell repertoires in COVID-19. Some clones are missing from TCRdb's copy, which holds only in-frame ones; the method was immunoSEQ multiplex PCR. This table holds about 210,000 clones, about four fifths found once. The sequenced sample was peripheral blood. Receptors originate from a woman aged 50 to 60 with acute or convalescent COVID-19.

The gene calls are TRBV11-2 and TRBJ1-1; weak D call: TRBD1 (5 bases). Per the germline V gene, CDR1 is SGHAT and CDR2 is FQNNGV. Trimming took off 1 base at V and 4 bases at J, with 10 bases between the two ends. This CDR3 spans 14 amino acids. DNA for the CDR3: TGTGCCAGCAGCTTAGGTGTGGGGGGCACTGAAGCTTTCTTT. It encodes CASSLGVGGTEAFF. Full variable domain (remainder filled in from reference TRBV11-2 and TRBJ1-1): EAGVAQSPRYKIIEKRQSVAFWCNPISGHATLYWYQQILGQGPKLLIQFQNNGVVDDSQLPKDRFSAERLKGVDSTLKIQPAKLEDSAVYLCASSLGVGGTEAFFGQGTRLTVV.

This clone was counted between two and nine times. The rearrangement uses TRBV3-1 (or the pseudogene TRBV3-2) and TRBJ2-2, with 14 nucleotides matching TRBD2. Trimming took 3 bases from V and 4 from J; bases not matched to a gene: 10. Germline CDR1 reads LGHDT; CDR2 reads YNNKEL (reference sequence). The CDR3 loop spans 19 amino acids. DNA of the CDR3: TGTGCCAGCAGCCACTACACCGGGACTAGCGGGAGAAGCACCGGGGAGCTGTTTTTT. This sequence encodes CASSHYTGTSGRSTGELFF.

This clone was counted once. The chain uses TRBV28 and TRBJ1-2, with D tentatively TRBD1 (5 bases). Trimming left V 7 bases short and J 4 bases short, with 16 bases between. The CDR3 runs 14 residues. Germline V gives CDR1 MDHEN, CDR2 SYDVKM. CDR3 DNA: TGTGCCAGCAATTATGGGGCGCGGAGCTATGGCTACACCTTC. Amino acids: CASNYGARSYGYTF.

The V and J genes are TRBV9 and TRBJ2-1, with 10 bases fitting TRBD1. Germline V gene data show CDR1 as SGDLS and CDR2 as YYNGEE. V was clipped by 4 bases and J by 6 bases; unmatched bases: 4. This CDR3 contains 14 residues. CDR3 nucleotide sequence: TGTGCCAGCAGCATATGGACAGGGGGCAATGAGCAGTTCTTC. Its translation is CASSIWTGGNEQFF.

The rearrangement links TRBV6-1 to TRBJ2-1, with 15 bases lining up with TRBD2. V gave up 3 bases and J gave up 7 bases; unmatched junction bases: 1. CDR1 and CDR2 (germline): MNHNS, SASEGT. This CDR3 has 15 residues. The CDR3 DNA is TGTGCCAGCAGTGACGGGACTAGCGGGAGGAATGAGCAGTTCTTC. Translated: CASSDGTSGRNEQFF.

The chain joins TRBV28 to TRBJ2-1; 8 nucleotides match TRBD1. Trimming took 9 bases from V and 5 from J; bases not matched to a gene: 6. Per germline, CDR1 MDHEN and CDR2 SYDVKM. The CDR3 has 13 amino acids. The CDR3 protein is CASRTGIHNEQFF. The CDR3 nucleotides are TGTGCCAGTAGGACAGGGATCCACAATGAGCAGTTCTTC.

The gene calls are TRBV5-4 and TRBJ2-5; no reliable D call. The V end lost 2 bases, the J end lost 4 bases, and 9 bases lay between the germline ends. The CDR3 is 13 amino acids. Germline CDR1 reads SGHNT; CDR2 reads YYREEE (reference sequence). The CDR3 DNA sequence: TGTGCCAGCAGCTTTATCATCGGAGAGACCCAGTACTTC. Amino acids: CASSFIIGETQYF. The whole variable domain, remainder taken from reference TRBV5-4 and TRBJ2-5, is ETGVTQSPTHLIKTRGQQVTLRCSSQSGHNTVSWYQQALGQGPQFIFQYYREEENGRGNFPPRFSGLQFPNYSSELNVNALELDDSALYLCASSFIIGETQYFGPGTRLLVL.

This chain joins TRBV5-1 and TRBJ2-3; D ambiguous. The germline V gene has CDR1 SGHRS and CDR2 YFSETQ. Trimming shortened V by 0 bases and J by 7 bases, and 12 bases separated the two germline ends. The CDR3 is 14 amino acids. This CDR3 reads CASSLGLEVNTQYF. The CDR3 DNA sequence: TGCGCCAGCAGCTTGGGGCTCGAGGTGAATACGCAGTATTTT.

This rearrangement joins TRBV5-4 to TRBJ1-4; 8 nucleotides line up with TRBD1. The V gene end was trimmed by 5 bases and the J gene end by 3 bases; junction bases not matched to a gene: 6. From germline, CDR1 is SGHNT and CDR2 YYREEE (reference sequence). The CDR3 is 15 residues long. The CDR3: CASRSDRGANEKLFF. Here the CDR3 DNA reads TGTGCCAGCAGATCCGACAGGGGAGCTAATGAAAAACTGTTTTTT.

In nucleotides, the CDR3 is TGCAGTGCTAGTTGGGGGGGACTTAAGACCCAGTACTTC. Amino acid sequence: CSASWGGLKTQYF. The rearrangement joins TRBV20-1 to TRBJ2-5; TRBD2 matches 7 bases. The J segment lost 6 bases and the V segment lost 3 bases, leaving 7 bases of the junction unmatched. Germline CDR1 reads DFQATT; CDR2 reads SNEGSKA (reference sequence). The CDR3 runs to 13 residues.

The CDR3 sequence: CASSRSGTGTYEQYF. As DNA, the CDR3 is TGTGCCAGCAGCCGCTCCGGGACAGGAACTTACGAGCAGTACTTC. This rearrangement joins TRBV16 to TRBJ2-7; 8 bases fit TRBD1. Losses at the gene ends were 4 bases for V and 4 bases for J; bases not matched to a gene: 9. In germline, CDR1 is KGHSY, CDR2 FQNENV. The CDR3 runs to 15 residues.

The chain combines TRBV9 with TRBJ2-3; the match to TRBD2 covers 8 bases. This CDR3 is built from 15 residues. J was trimmed by 4 bases and V by 2 bases; bases with no gene match: 6. Germline V gene sequence: CDR1 SGDLS, CDR2 YYNGEE. CDR3 sequence reads: CASSVSGSGADTQYF. CDR3 DNA: TGTGCCAGCAGCGTGAGCGGGAGTGGGGCAGATACGCAGTATTTT.

The gene calls are TRBV20-1 and TRBJ1-1; D not certain. From germline, CDR1 is DFQATT and CDR2 SNEGSKA (reference sequence). Trimming cost V 3 bases and J 5 bases, with 13 bases left between them. The CDR3 is made up of 13 amino acids. In DNA form, the CDR3 reads TGCAGTGCTAGTCGATGGAGGGTTACTGAAGCTTTCTTT. This gives the protein CSASRWRVTEAFF.

The rearrangement uses TRBV28 and TRBJ2-4, with 8 bases fitting TRBD1. V was clipped by 4 bases and J by 0 bases; unmatched bases: 2. Germline V lookup: CDR1 MDHEN, CDR2 SYDVKM. The CDR3 runs to 15 residues. The CDR3 DNA reads as TGTGCCAGCAGTTCAGGGGGCGTAGCCAAAAACATTCAGTACTTC. Amino acid sequence: CASSSGGVAKNIQYF.

The V and J genes are TRBV6-5 and TRBJ2-1, with TRBD2 matching over 7 bases. Germline CDR1 MNHEY, CDR2 SVGAGI. V lost 8 bases and J lost 9; bases outside the gene matches: 10. The CDR3 is made up of 13 amino acids. The CDR3 region is CASRNRLAGEQFF. In nucleotides, the CDR3 is TGTGCCAGCCGAAACCGACTAGCCGGTGAGCAGTTCTTC.

The J gene is TRBJ2-7, the V gene TRBV5-1, with 9 bases lining up with TRBD2. Germline lookup yields CDR1 SGHRS and CDR2 YFSETQ. The junction had 13 bases not matched to a gene; V was cut back by 4 bases and J by 2 bases. The CDR3 extends over 17 amino acids. The CDR3 reads CASSLAAGSGSAYEQYF. The CDR3 DNA follows: TGCGCCAGCAGCCTGGCCGCAGGTAGCGGGAGTGCCTACGAGCAGTACTTC.

This chain joins TRBV27 and TRBJ1-1; weak D call: TRBD1 (5 bases). CDR1 and CDR2 from the germline V gene are MNHEY and SMNVEV (reference sequence). The CDR3 runs 18 residues. V was pared by 0 bases and J by 0 bases, with 17 bases between. The CDR3 sequence is CASSLSGLWRQMNTEAFF. As DNA, the CDR3 is TGTGCCAGCAGTTTATCTGGGTTGTGGAGACAGATGAACACTGAAGCTTTCTTT.

CDR3 in amino acids: CASSVRGRELFF. CDR3 coding DNA: TGTGCCAGTAGTGTTAGGGGTCGGGAGCTGTTTTTT. The chain joins TRBV19 to TRBJ2-2; D may be TRBD1 (5 bases). In germline, CDR1 is LNHDA, CDR2 SQIVND (reference sequence). This CDR3 comprises 12 residues. Trimming stripped 5 bases from V and 9 bases from J, with 10 bases between. Variable domain in full (rest from reference TRBV19 and TRBJ2-2): DGGITQSPKYLFRKEGQNVTLSCEQNLNHDAMYWYRQDPGQGLRLIYYSQIVNDFQKGDIAEGYSVSREKKESFPLTVTSAQKNPTAFYLCASSVRGRELFFGEGSRLTVL.

This clone was observed once. The rearrangement links TRBV24-1 to TRBJ2-7; 10 bases fit TRBD1. Germline trimming cut 4 bases from V and 4 bases from J; bases unmatched to any gene: 6. Per the germline V gene, CDR1 is KGHDR and CDR2 is SFDVKD. This CDR3 contains 15 residues. CDR3 residues: CATSDPDRGRYEQYF. CDR3 DNA sequence: TGTGCCACCAGTGACCCCGACAGGGGGCGATACGAGCAGTACTTC.

This chain connects TRBV28 to TRBJ1-2; 7 positions match TRBD1. The ends lost 4 bases at V and 4 bases at J; junction bases unmatched: 9. In germline, CDR1 is MDHEN, CDR2 SYDVKM. This CDR3 comprises 15 residues. In DNA, the CDR3 is TGTGCCAGCAGTTCAACCGGGACAGCAAGCTATGGCTACACCTTC. This encodes CASSSTGTASYGYTF.

This rearrangement joins TRBV19 to TRBJ2-1; 7 bases line up with TRBD2. CDR1 LNHDA and CDR2 SQIVND come from the germline V gene (reference sequence). Trimming at V came to 5 bases and at J to 0 bases, leaving 1 base not matched to a gene. The CDR3 runs to 14 residues. DNA for the CDR3: TGTGCCAGTAGTGGCGGGAGCTCCTACAATGAGCAGTTCTTC. Its translation: CASSGGSSYNEQFF.

The chain combines TRBV9 with TRBJ2-1; 7 positions agree with TRBD2. Germline CDR1 reads SGDLS; CDR2 reads YYNGEE. The CDR3 contains 15 residues. The J segment lost 6 bases and the V segment lost 0 bases, leaving 6 bases of the junction unmatched. CDR3 bases: TGTGCCAGCAGCGTAGGCGGGGGAGTAGGCAATGAGCAGTTCTTC. Amino acids: CASSVGGGVGNEQFF.

This chain links TRBV29-1 with TRBJ2-1; 9 bases fit TRBD1. V lost 0 bases to trimming and J lost 9 bases; unmatched junction nucleotides: 3. Germline CDR1 SQVTM, CDR2 ANQGSEA. The CDR3 runs to 13 residues. CDR3 in amino acids: CSVEEQGAGEQFF. CDR3 in DNA: TGCAGCGTTGAAGAACAGGGGGCTGGTGAGCAGTTCTTC.

The V gene is TRBV24-1, the J gene TRBJ2-3, with 9 bases lining up with TRBD2. Trimming cost V 10 bases and J 8 bases; bases outside gene matches: 9. Germline assignment: CDR1 KGHDR and CDR2 SFDVKD. The CDR3 has 13 residues. Here the CDR3 DNA reads TGTGCCACGGGGGCCGGGACTAGCCGTACGCAGTATTTT. Protein product: CATGAGTSRTQYF.

The chain links TRBV5-1 to TRBJ2-7; 7 bases agree with TRBD2. There are 15 residues in the CDR3. Unmatched junction bases numbered 4, after V lost 1 base and J lost 0 bases. Germline assignment: CDR1 SGHRS and CDR2 YFSETQ. CDR3 sequence: CASSLLAGPSYEQYF. In DNA form, the CDR3 reads TGCGCCAGCAGCTTGTTAGCGGGTCCCTCCTACGAGCAGTACTTC.

This chain links TRBV18 with TRBJ1-1; no clear D gene. CDR1 is KGHSH and CDR2 is LQKENI in the germline V gene. The V and J ends lost 0 bases and 5 bases respectively, with 10 bases between them. This CDR3 has 14 amino acids. The CDR3: CASSPPNGGTEAFF. The CDR3 DNA reads TGTGCCAGCTCACCACCGAACGGCGGGACTGAAGCTTTCTTT.

This chain connects TRBV3-1 (or the pseudogene TRBV3-2) to TRBJ2-3, with TRBD2 matching over 8 bases. The germline V gene has CDR1 LGHDT and CDR2 YNNKEL (reference sequence). The CDR3 has 19 amino acids. After removal of 0 bases from V and 3 bases from J, the junction contained 14 bases not matched to a gene. The CDR3 DNA reads TGTGCCAGCAGCCAAGACATTATGGGGGGTAGCGGGATGACAGATACGCAGTATTTT. As protein: CASSQDIMGGSGMTDTQYF.